The source of this TCR beta chain is a study of blood T cells in healthy people across ages. As for the study in general: For every two T cells, template switching captured about one barcoded beta molecule.

The CDR3 runs 17 residues. Trimming cost V 0 bases and J 8 bases; bases outside gene matches: 11. Germline assignment: CDR1 WNHNN and CDR2 SYGVQD (reference sequence). Only one count was recorded for this clonotype. Next came a second PCR, run for about 7 to 11 cycles, which used a sample-barcoded 5' primer along with a J-beta primer mix. Each CDR3 protein is one row after TCRdb ran MiXCR on the 5' RACE reads. This table has about 600,000 distinct CDR3 sequences, 47% appearing once. The sequencing input was blood. The receptor's source is a man at least 80 years old in good health. The V gene is TRBV10-1, the J gene TRBJ2-1, with 9 nucleotides matching TRBD2. The CDR3 DNA is TGCGCCAGCAGTGAGTCGAGGGCGGCTAGCGGGGTGGATGAGCAGTTCTTC. It codes for CASSESRAASGVDEQFF.